The TCR beta chain under discussion was sequenced for a study of blood T cell repertoires in COVID-19. Background on the study: Donors in the United States, Italy and Spain gave samples during acute or convalescent COVID-19. The analysed material was cDNA or gDNA that came from T cells, B-cell-depleted T cells, or PBMCs.

Per the authors' pipeline: For nucleated cells, counts were estimated from reference gene primer amplification. TCRdb keeps only in-frame clones here, not all; method: immunoSEQ multiplex PCR. The D gene and trimming were derived from the DNA, and the V and J assignments and clone size from that table. The data contain 300,000 to 400,000 clones, 80% to 90% of them singletons. Patients of the Seattle cohort, enrolled during active infection, were followed longitudinally. The sequencing sample was made of peripheral blood. This sequence was found in a man aged 30 to 39 with COVID-19, enrolled during active disease.

The CDR3 DNA reads as TGTGCCAGCAGCCCCCCCGGGACAGGGAGGTACAATGAGCAGTTCTTC. Amino acids: CASSPPGTGRYNEQFF. V usage is TRBV11-2 and J usage is TRBJ2-1; 9 bases match TRBD1. The CDR3 has 16 residues. The ends lost 5 bases at V and 4 bases at J; junction bases unmatched: 9. Germline lookup yields CDR1 SGHAT and CDR2 FQNNGV. The whole variable domain, filled in from reference TRBV11-2 and TRBJ2-1, reads EAGVAQSPRYKIIEKRQSVAFWCNPISGHATLYWYQQILGQGPKLLIQFQNNGVVDDSQLPKDRFSAERLKGVDSTLKIQPAKLEDSAVYLCASSPPGTGRYNEQFFGPGTRLTVL.